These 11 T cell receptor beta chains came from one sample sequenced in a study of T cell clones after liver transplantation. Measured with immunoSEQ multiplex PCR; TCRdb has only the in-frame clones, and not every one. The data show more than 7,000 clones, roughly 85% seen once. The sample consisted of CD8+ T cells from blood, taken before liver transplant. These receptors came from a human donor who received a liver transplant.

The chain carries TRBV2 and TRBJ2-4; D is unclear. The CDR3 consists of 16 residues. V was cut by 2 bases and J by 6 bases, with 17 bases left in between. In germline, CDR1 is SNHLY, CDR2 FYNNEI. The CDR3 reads CASSEMGSYYPNIQYF. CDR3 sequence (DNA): TGTGCCAGCAGTGAAATGGGGTCTTATTATCCAAACATTCAGTACTTC.

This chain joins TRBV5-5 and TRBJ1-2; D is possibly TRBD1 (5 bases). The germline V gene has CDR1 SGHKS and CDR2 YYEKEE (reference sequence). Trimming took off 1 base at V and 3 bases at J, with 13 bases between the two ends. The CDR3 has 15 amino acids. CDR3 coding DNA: TGTGCCAGCAGCTTGAAGGAGAGGGGTGACTATGGCTACACCTTC. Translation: CASSLKERGDYGYTF. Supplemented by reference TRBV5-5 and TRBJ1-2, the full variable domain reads DAGVTQSPTHLIKTRGQQVTLRCSPISGHKSVSWYQQVLGQGPQFIFQYYEKEERGRGNFPDRFSARQFPNYSSELNVNALLLGDSALYLCASSLKERGDYGYTFGSGTRLTVV.

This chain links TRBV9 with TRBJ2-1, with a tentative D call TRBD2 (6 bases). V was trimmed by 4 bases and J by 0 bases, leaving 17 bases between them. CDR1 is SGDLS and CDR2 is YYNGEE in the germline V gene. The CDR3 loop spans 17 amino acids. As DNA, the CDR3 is TGTGCCAGCAGCCCACCTGCTAGCGAGAGCTCCTACAATGAGCAGTTCTTC. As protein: CASSPPASESSYNEQFF.

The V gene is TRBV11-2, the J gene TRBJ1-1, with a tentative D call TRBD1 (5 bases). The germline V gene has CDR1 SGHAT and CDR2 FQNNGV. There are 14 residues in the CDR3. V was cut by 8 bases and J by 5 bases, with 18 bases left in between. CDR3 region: CASGGDPRPTEAFF. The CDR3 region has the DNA TGTGCCAGCGGGGGGGACCCCCGACCGACTGAAGCTTTCTTT.

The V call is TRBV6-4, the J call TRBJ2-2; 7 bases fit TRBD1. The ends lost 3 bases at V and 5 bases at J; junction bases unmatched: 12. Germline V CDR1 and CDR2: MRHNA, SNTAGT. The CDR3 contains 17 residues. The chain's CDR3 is CASSDSPDRVGTGELFF. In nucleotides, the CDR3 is TGTGCCAGCAGTGATTCCCCAGACAGGGTTGGGACCGGGGAGCTGTTTTTT.

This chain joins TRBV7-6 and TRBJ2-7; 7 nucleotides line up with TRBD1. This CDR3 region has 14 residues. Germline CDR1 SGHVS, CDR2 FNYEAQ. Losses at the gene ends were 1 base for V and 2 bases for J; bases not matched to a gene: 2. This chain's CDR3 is CASSLGGTAYEQYF. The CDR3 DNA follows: TGTGCCAGCAGCTTAGGGGGGACAGCCTACGAGCAGTACTTC.

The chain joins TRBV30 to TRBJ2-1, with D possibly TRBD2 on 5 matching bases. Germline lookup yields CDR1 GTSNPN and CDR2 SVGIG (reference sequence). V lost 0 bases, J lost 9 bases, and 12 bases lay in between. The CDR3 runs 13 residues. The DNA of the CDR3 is TGTGCCTGGAGTGTACCAGGCGGGCCTGAGCAGTTCTTC. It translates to CAWSVPGGPEQFF.

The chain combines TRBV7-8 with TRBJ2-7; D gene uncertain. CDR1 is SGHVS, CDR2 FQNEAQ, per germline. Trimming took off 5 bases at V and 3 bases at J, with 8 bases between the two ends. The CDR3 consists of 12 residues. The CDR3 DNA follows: TGTGCCAGCAGCGATCTCCTCTACGAGCAGTACTTC. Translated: CASSDLLYEQYF.

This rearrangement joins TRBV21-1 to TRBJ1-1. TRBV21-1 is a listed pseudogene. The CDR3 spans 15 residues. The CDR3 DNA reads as TGTGCCAGCAGCAAAGGGGGGGGGCCCCCTGCCGGAGCTTTCTTT. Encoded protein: CASSKGGGPPAGAFF.

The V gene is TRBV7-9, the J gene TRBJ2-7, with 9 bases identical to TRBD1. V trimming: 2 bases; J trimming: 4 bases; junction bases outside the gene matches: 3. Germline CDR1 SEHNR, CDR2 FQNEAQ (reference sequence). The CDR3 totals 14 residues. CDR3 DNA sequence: TGTGCCAGCAGCTTATTTGACAGGGGGTACGAGCAGTACTTC. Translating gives CASSLFDRGYEQYF.

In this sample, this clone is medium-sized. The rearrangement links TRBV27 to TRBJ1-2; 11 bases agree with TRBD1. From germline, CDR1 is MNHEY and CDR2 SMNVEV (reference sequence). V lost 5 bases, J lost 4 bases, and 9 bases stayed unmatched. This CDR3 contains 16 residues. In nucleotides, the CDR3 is TGTGCCAGCAGTCAGGGACAGGGGGTCCCTGCCTATGGCTACACCTTC. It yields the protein CASSQGQGVPAYGYTF.